Listed below are T cell receptor beta chains from one sample, sequenced in a study of cytomegalovirus exposure and HLA in healthy donors. The repertoire was sequenced with immunoSEQ multiplex PCR; TCRdb's copy has only in-frame clones and lacks some. The repertoire has 170,000 or so clones, roughly 88% of them found once; the top ten carry approximately 6.5%. Material for sequencing was PBMCs. All receptors derive from a man in his forties or fifties in good health and CMV-seropositive. The CDR3 runs from the conserved cysteine through the conserved F or W. A D gene is named only where the DNA matches it firmly. Rows give clone size only sometimes, using once, few, many, or a class for an expanded clone.

J gene: TRBJ1-6; D gene: TRBD1; clone size: .; V gene: TRBV25-1; CDR3 DNA: TGTGCCGCAGGGGGCGCTTATAATTCACCCCTCCACTTT; CDR3 protein: CAAGGAYNSPLHF
J gene: TRBJ1-1; D gene: .; clone size: few; V gene: TRBV2; CDR3 DNA: TGTGCCAGCGGTGGAGCCATGAACACTGAAGCTTTCTTT; CDR3 protein: CASGGAMNTEAFF
J gene: TRBJ1-1; D gene: .; clone size: .; V gene: TRBV19; CDR3 DNA: TGTGCCAGTAGTATAGGGACAGCGATGAACACTGAAGCTTTCTTT; CDR3 protein: CASSIGTAMNTEAFF
J gene: TRBJ2-1; D gene: TRBD2; clone size: .; V gene: TRBV9; CDR3 DNA: TGTGCCAGCAGCCCGATAGCGGGAGGGCCCTACAATGAGCAGTTCTTC; CDR3 protein: CASSPIAGGPYNEQFF
J gene: TRBJ2-1; D gene: TRBD2; clone size: .; V gene: TRBV6-1; CDR3 DNA: TGTGCCAGCAGTGTTGCACTAGCGGGAAATGAGCAGTTCTTC; CDR3 protein: CASSVALAGNEQFF
J gene: TRBJ1-2; D gene: .; clone size: .; V gene: TRBV6-1; CDR3 DNA: TGTGCCAGCAGAGGGGCCTATGGCTACACCTTC; CDR3 protein: CASRGAYGYTF
J gene: TRBJ1-1; D gene: .; clone size: .; V gene: TRBV6-5; CDR3 DNA: TGTGCCAGCAGCGGGGGGCAGGACAACACTGAAGCTTTCTTT; CDR3 protein: CASSGGQDNTEAFF
J gene: TRBJ2-1; D gene: .; clone size: .; V gene: TRBV19; CDR3 DNA: TGTGCCAGTTGGGGGGTCCATGAGCAGTTCTTC; CDR3 protein: CASWGVHEQFF
J gene: TRBJ2-7; D gene: TRBD1; clone size: .; V gene: TRBV4-1; CDR3 DNA: TGCGCCAGCAGCCAAGAATCCCGACAGGGGGTTAACGAGCAGTACTTC; CDR3 protein: CASSQESRQGVNEQYF
J gene: TRBJ1-1; D gene: .; clone size: .; V gene: TRBV27; CDR3 DNA: TGTGCCAGCAGTTTAATGAGGAACACTGAAGCTTTCTTT; CDR3 protein: CASSLMRNTEAFF
J gene: TRBJ2-1; D gene: .; clone size: .; V gene: TRBV19; CDR3 DNA: TGTGCCAGCTCACCCCGTCAGGATGGGTACAATGAGCAGTTCTTC; CDR3 protein: CASSPRQDGYNEQFF
J gene: TRBJ1-5; D gene: .; clone size: .; V gene: TRBV19; CDR3 DNA: TGTGCCAGTAGTATGTCCAGGGGCGGCAATCAGCCCCAGCATTTT; CDR3 protein: CASSMSRGGNQPQHF
J gene: TRBJ2-5; D gene: .; clone size: .; V gene: TRBV2; CDR3 DNA: TGTGCCAGCAGTGAGGGCGGGGCGGGGAAAGAGACCCAGTACTTC; CDR3 protein: CASSEGGAGKETQYF
J gene: TRBJ1-2; D gene: .; clone size: .; V gene: TRBV11-2; CDR3 DNA: TGTGCCAGCAGCTTAGGTGACAGTAGACGGGGCTACACCTTC; CDR3 protein: CASSLGDSRRGYTF
J gene: TRBJ1-1; D gene: .; clone size: .; V gene: TRBV7-6; CDR3 DNA: TGTGCCAGCAGCTTAGCGGTGGGGAGTCTCGGGAACTATGAAGCTTTCTTT; CDR3 protein: CASSLAVGSLGNYEAFF
J gene: TRBJ1-5; D gene: TRBD1; clone size: .; V gene: TRBV27; CDR3 DNA: TGTGCCAGCAGGGGGACAGGGATGAATCAGCCCCAGCATTTT; CDR3 protein: CASRGTGMNQPQHF
J gene: TRBJ1-1; D gene: .; clone size: .; V gene: TRBV5-6; CDR3 DNA: TGTGCCAGCAGCTTGTTGTCGGGAAAAGCCACAAACACTGAAGCTTTCTTT; CDR3 protein: CASSLLSGKATNTEAFF